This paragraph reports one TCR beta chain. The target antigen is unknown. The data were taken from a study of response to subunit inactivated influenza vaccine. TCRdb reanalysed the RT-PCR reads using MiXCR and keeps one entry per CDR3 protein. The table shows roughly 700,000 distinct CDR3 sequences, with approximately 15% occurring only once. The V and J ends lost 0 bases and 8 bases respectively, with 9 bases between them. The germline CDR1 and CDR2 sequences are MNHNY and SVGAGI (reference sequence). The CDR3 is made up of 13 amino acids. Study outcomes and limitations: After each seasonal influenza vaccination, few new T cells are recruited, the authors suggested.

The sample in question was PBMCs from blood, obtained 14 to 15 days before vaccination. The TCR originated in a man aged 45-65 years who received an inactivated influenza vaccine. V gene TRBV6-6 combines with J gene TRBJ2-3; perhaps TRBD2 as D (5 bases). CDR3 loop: CASSYSGGGTQYF. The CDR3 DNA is TGTGCCAGCAGTTACTCAGGTGGAGGTACGCAGTATTTT.